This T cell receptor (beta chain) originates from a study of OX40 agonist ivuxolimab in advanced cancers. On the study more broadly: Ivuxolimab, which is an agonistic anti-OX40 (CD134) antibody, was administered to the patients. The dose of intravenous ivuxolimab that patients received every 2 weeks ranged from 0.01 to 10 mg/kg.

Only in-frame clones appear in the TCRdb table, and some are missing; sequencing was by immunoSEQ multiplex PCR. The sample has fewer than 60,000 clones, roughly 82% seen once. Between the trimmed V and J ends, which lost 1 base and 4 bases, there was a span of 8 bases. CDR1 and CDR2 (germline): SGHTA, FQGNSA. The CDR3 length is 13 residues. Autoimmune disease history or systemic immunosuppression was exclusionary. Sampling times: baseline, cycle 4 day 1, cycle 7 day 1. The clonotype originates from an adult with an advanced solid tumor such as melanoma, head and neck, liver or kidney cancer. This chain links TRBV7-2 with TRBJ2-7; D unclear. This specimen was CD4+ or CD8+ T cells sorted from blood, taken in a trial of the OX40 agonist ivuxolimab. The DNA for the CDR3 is TGTGCCAGCAGCTTAGAGGTGCGGTACGAGCAGTACTTC. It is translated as CASSLEVRYEQYF.